This T cell receptor (beta chain) was sequenced for a study of shared clonotypes between healthy human individuals (TCRdb year 2020). With respect to the entire study: A couple of women and a few men aged 18 to 49 years were included in the cohort. For each donor, three plates each were used for CD4 naive and CD4 memory, two plates were used for CD8 naive, and one plate was used for CD8 memory. Blood TCR repertoires of about 5 healthy adults were deeply sequenced to estimate repertoire size and the extent of clonotype sharing between individuals. To increase sequencing depth and limit assay-specific biases, different laboratories used diverse techniques to prepare libraries and sequence TCR repertoires. Per donor, leukapheresis produced somewhere between about 0.94 and 8.9 billion PBMCs. What the work shows at the level of the full study, not this receptor alone: Pairwise subsampling led to the expectation that sequencing depth would affect the degree of clonotype sharing among donors. Clonotypes shared by all four sorted-subset donors showed higher generation probabilities than non-shared clonotypes. Incomplete sequencing was indicated by rarefaction of sorted-subset datasets, despite the large sequencing depth. When several donors were compared, the shared fraction of clonotypes was about 5.2% for naive CD4, approximately 3.5% for naive CD8, 2.3% for memory CD4, and 0.3% to 0.5% for memory CD8. Sampling was restricted to blood, and TCR repertoires in tissues likely differ from the TCR repertoires found in blood. The small number of donors limited the genetic and exposure-history diversity represented. Estimated clonotype richness was generally larger for naive than for memory subsets.

For this clone: The antigen this receptor binds is unknown. No much larger clone exists at a distance of one base, and base qualities are not known.

Using the deep immunoSEQ assay, multiplex PCR amplified TCR CDR3 regions from genomic DNA. For each cell subset, the extracted genomic DNA was distributed evenly across all wells of several immunoSEQ 96-well plates, and each plate served as one replicate. For sorted subsets, approximately 0.2 ug of genomic DNA, equivalent to some 33,000 T cell genomes, went into each replicate PCR. Purified libraries were measured with a Qubit 3.0 fluorometer, size-checked on a Bioanalyzer 2100, and measured again with the KAPA Library Quantification kit. A separate single-read 150-cycle Illumina NextSeq 550 flow cell was used to sequence each immunoSEQ 96-well plate. Concerning the study's data processing: Because the immunoSEQ output held only junctional sequences and lacked quality scores, the filtering could not match the filtering applied to full-length reads. To assign V/J genes and CDR3, sequences were annotated using PyIR, a Python wrapper for IgBLAST v1.9, with IMGT germline references. Reads were filtered out if the reads had weak V/J assignments (E-value above 1e-6), no CDR3, stop codons, out-of-frame junctions, or ambiguous translated residues. V3J clonotypes were defined as sequences sharing an identical inferred V gene, J gene, and CDR3 amino acid sequence. To compute the percentage overlap between repertoires, the number of shared unique clonotypes was divided by the size of the smaller repertoire. Richness of each repertoire was evaluated using RTK rarefaction, the Chao1 estimator, and Recon v2.1 estimates of unobserved clonotypes. Generation probabilities for all TCRbeta clonotypes obtained by the gDNA method from a handful of donors were computed using OLGA. In its TCRdb copy, this immuneACCESS table keeps in-frame sequences only and misses some clones. Where compared with another copy, unresolved V genes explain less than half of these, and the others have no known cause. That table gives V, J and clone size, and the DNA gave D and trimming. This sample gives approximately 530,000 clones in total; roughly 95% of them show up just once. About 0.068% of the sample goes to the ten largest clones.

CDR1 is given as KGHSH and CDR2 as LQKENI, both from the germline V gene. Reading from cysteine to phenylalanine, the CDR3 counts 17 amino acids. Of the read, only the CDR3 DNA is kept; its 51 bases are in frame from base 1. V gives up 3 bases and J gives up 1 base, and the segment between their germline ends measures 16 bases. The donors were healthy, HIV-negative adults with no recently reported acute infections or vaccinations. Only Caucasian adults living in Nashville, Tennessee, USA were represented among the donors. CD4+ T cells were enriched by magnetic negative selection; naive cells were then positively selected on CD45RA, and the negative fraction formed the memory subset. Blood was collected by leukapheresis, and PBMCs were isolated by Ficoll-Histopaque density gradient centrifugation and then cryopreserved in liquid nitrogen vapor phase. Analytical flow cytometry was used to check the purity and quantity of each magnetically sorted T cell population. Each sorted fraction had its genomic DNA isolated and then quantified by UV absorbance on a Nanodrop 2000c.

The chain is made from TRBV18 and TRBJ1-3, with TRBD1 perhaps the D gene, on 6 matching bases. The TCR was taken from a woman under 40 in good health. Sequencing input: naive CD4+ T cells sorted from blood. Reading the label with the study, this specimen's cell subset or site is: CD45RA+ positively selected. The CDR3 region: CASSPQQGALSGNTIYF. In nucleotide form, the sequence is TGTGCCAGCTCACCCCAACAGGGTGCTCTTTCTGGAAACACCATATATTTT.